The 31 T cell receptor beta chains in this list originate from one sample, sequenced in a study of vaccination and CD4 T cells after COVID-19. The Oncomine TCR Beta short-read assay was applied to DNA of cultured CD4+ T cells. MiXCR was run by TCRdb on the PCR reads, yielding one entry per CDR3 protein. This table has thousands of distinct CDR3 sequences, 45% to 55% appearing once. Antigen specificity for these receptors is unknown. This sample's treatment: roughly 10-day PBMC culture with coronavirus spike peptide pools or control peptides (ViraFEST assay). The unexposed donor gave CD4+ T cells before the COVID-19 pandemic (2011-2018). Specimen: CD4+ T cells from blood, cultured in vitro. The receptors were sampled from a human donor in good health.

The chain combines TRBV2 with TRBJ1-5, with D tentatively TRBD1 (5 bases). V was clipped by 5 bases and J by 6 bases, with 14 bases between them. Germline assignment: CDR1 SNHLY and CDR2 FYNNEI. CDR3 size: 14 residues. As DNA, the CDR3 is TGTGCCAGCAGTCCGGGACGAACAGGTCAGCCCCAGCATTTT. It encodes CASSPGRTGQPQHF.

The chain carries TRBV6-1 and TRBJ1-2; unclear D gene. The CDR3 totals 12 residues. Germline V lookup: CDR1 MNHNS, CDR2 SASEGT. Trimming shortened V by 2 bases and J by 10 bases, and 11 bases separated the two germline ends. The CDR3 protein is CASSERAGPYTF. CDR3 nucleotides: TGTGCCAGCAGTGAAAGGGCAGGACCCTACACCTTC.

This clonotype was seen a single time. This CDR3 reads CASSLEGRDIQYF. The CDR3 coding sequence is TGTGCCAGCAGCCTGGAGGGTAGAGACATTCAGTACTTC. The V and J genes are TRBV14 and TRBJ2-4; tentative D call: TRBD2 (6 bases). Germline CDR1 and CDR2: SGHDN and FVKESK. CDR3 length equals 13 residues. Trimming cost V 4 bases and J 8 bases, with 12 bases left between them.

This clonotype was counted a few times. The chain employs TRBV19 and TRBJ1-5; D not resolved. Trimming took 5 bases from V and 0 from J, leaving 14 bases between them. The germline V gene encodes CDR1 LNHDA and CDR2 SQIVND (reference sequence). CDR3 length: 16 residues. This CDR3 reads CASSEAGSHSNQPQHF. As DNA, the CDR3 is TGTGCCAGTAGTGAAGCCGGGAGTCATAGCAATCAGCCCCAGCATTTT.

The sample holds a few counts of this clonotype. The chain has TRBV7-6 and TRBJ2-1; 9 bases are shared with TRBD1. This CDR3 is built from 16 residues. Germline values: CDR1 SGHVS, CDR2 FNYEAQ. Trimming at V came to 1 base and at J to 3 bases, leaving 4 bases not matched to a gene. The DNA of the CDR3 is TGTGCCAGCAGCTTAGACGGGACAGGGAACTACAATGAGCAGTTCTTC. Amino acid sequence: CASSLDGTGNYNEQFF. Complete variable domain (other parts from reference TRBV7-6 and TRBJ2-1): GAGVSQSPRYKVTKRGQDVALRCDPISGHVSLYWYRQALGQGPEFLTYFNYEAQQDKSGLPNDRFSAERPEGSISTLTIQRTEQRDSAMYRCASSLDGTGNYNEQFFGPGTRLTVL.

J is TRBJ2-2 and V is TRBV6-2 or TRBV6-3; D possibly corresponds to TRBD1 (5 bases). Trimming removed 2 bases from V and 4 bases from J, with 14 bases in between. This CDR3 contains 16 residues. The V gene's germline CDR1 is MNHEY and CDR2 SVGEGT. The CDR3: CASSYMAGKGTGELFF. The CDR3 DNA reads TGTGCCAGCAGTTACATGGCAGGGAAGGGCACCGGGGAGCTGTTTTTT.

Written as DNA, the CDR3 is TGTGCCACCAGTAGTGGCTTAGAGCGGGAGCAGTTCTTC. Protein: CATSSGLEREQFF. The chain employs TRBV24-1 and TRBJ2-1; possibly TRBD2 for D (5 bases). Trimming stripped 6 bases from V and 10 bases from J, with 15 bases between. Germline V gene lookup returns CDR1 KGHDR and CDR2 SFDVKD. CDR3 size: 13 residues.

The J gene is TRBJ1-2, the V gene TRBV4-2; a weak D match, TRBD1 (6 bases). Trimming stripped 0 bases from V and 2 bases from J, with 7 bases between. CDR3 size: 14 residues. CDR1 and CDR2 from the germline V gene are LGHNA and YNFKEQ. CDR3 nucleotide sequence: TGTGCCAGCAGCCAAGATGACAGGAACTATGGCTACACCTTC. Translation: CASSQDDRNYGYTF.

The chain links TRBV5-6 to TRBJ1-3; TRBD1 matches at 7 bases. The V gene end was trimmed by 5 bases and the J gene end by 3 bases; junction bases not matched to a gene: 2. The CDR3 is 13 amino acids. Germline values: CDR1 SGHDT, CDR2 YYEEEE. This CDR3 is CASSWDSGNTIYF. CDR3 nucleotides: TGTGCCAGCAGTTGGGACAGTGGAAACACCATATATTTT. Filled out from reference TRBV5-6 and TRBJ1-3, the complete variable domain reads DAGVTQSPTHLIKTRGQQVTLRCSPKSGHDTVSWYQQALGQGPQFIFQYYEEEERQRGNFPDRFSGHQFPNYSSELNVNALLLGDSALYLCASSWDSGNTIYFGEGSWLTVV.

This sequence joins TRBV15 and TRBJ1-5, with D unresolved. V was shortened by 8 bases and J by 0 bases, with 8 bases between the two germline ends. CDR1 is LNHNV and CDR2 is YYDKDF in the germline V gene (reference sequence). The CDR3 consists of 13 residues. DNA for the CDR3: TGTGCCACCTCCCCAAATAGCAATCAGCCCCAGCATTTT. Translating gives CATSPNSNQPQHF.

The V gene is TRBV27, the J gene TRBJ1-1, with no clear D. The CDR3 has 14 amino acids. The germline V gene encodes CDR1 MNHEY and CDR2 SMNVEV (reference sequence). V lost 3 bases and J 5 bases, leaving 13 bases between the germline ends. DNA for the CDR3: TGTGCCAGCAGTTTCCGACATTCGGGGACTGAAGCTTTCTTT. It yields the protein CASSFRHSGTEAFF.

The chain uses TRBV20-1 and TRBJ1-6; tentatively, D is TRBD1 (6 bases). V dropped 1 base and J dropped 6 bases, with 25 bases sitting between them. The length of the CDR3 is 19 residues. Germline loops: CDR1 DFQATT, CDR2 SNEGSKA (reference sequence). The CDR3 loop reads CSARVLLSWGAEGNSPLHF. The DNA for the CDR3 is TGCAGTGCTAGAGTCCTTTTGTCGTGGGGGGCAGAGGGTAATTCACCCCTCCACTTT.

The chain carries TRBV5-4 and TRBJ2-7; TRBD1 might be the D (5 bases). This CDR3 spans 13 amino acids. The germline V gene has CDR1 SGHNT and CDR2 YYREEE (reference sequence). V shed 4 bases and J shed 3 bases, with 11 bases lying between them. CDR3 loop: CASSKGQNYEQYF. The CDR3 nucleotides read TGTGCCAGCAGCAAAGGACAAAACTACGAGCAGTACTTC.

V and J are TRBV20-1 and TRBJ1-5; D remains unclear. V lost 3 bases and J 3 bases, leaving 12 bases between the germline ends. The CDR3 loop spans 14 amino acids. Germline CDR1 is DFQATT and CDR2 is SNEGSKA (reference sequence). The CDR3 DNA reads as TGCAGTGCTAGTCGGGCTGAACCCAATCAGCCCCAGCATTTT. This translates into CSASRAEPNQPQHF.

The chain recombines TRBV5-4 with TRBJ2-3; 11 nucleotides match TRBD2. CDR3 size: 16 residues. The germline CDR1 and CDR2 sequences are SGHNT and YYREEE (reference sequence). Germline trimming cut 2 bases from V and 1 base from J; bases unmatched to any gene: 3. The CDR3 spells CASSLRTSGRTDTQYF. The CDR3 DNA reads TGTGCCAGCAGCTTAAGGACTAGCGGGCGCACAGATACGCAGTATTTT. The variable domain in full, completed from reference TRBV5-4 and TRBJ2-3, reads ETGVTQSPTHLIKTRGQQVTLRCSSQSGHNTVSWYQQALGQGPQFIFQYYREEENGRGNFPPRFSGLQFPNYSSELNVNALELDDSALYLCASSLRTSGRTDTQYFGPGTRLTVL.

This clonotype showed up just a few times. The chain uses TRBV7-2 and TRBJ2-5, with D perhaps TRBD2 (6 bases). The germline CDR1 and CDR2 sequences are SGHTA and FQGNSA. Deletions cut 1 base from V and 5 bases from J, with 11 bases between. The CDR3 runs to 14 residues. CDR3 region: CASSLGRGGETQYF. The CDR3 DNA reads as TGTGCCAGCAGCTTAGGGCGGGGAGGCGAGACCCAGTACTTC.

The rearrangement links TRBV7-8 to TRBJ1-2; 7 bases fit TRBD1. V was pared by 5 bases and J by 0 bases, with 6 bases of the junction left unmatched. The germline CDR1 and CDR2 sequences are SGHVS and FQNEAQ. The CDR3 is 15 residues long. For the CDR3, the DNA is TGTGCCAGCAGCCCGGGACAGATAACTAACTATGGCTACACCTTC. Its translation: CASSPGQITNYGYTF.

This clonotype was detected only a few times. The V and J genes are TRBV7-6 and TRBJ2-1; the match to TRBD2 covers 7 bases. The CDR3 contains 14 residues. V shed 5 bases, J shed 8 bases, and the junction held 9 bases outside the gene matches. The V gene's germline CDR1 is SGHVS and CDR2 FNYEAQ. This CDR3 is CASSRTRAVDEQFF. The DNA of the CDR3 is TGTGCCAGCAGCCGGACTAGAGCGGTTGATGAGCAGTTCTTC.

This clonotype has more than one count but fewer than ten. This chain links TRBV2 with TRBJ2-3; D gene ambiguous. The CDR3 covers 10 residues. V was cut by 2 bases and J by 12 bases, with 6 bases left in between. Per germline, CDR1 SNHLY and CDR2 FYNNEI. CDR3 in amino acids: CASSEFGQYF. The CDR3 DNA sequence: TGTGCCAGCAGTGAATTTGGACAGTATTTT.

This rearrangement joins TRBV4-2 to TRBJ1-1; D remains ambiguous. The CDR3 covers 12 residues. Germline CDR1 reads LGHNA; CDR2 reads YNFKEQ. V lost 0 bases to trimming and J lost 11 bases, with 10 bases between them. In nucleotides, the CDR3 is TGTGCCAGCAGCCAAGATGGGCGGTTGGCTTTCTTT. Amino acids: CASSQDGRLAFF.

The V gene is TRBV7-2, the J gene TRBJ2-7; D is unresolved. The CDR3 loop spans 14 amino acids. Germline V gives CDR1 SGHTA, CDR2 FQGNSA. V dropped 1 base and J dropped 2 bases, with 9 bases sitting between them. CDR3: CASSLVWPPYEQYF. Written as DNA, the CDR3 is TGTGCCAGCAGCTTAGTGTGGCCCCCCTACGAGCAGTACTTC.

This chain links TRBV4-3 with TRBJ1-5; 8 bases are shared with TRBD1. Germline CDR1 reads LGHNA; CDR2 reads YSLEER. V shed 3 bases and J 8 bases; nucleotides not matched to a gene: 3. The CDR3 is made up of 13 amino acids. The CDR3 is CASSQTGDEPQHF. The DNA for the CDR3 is TGCGCCAGCAGCCAGACAGGGGACGAGCCCCAGCATTTT.

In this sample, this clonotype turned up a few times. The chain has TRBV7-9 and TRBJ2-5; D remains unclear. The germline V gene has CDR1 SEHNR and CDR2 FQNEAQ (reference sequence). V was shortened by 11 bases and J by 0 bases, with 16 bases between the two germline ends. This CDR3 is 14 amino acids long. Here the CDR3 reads CAATPSVYQETQYF. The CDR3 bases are TGTGCCGCCACACCGTCTGTGTACCAAGAGACCCAGTACTTC.

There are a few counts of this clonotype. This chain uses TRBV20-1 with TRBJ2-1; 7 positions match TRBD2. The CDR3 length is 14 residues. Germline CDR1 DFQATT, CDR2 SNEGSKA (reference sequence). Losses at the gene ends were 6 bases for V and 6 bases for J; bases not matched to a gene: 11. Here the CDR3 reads CSAEGLADVNEQFF. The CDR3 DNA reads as TGCAGTGCCGAGGGGCTAGCGGACGTCAATGAGCAGTTCTTC.

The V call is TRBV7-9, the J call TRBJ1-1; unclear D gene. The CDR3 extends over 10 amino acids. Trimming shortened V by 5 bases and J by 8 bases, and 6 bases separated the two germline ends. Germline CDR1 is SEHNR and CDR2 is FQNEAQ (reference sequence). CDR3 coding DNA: TGTGCCAGCAGCCAAGCAGAAGCTTTCTTT. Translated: CASSQAEAFF.

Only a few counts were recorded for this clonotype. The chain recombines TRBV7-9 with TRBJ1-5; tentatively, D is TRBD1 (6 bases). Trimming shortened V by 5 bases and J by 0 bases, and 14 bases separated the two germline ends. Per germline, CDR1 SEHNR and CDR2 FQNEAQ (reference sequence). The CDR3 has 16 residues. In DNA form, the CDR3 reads TGTGCCAGCAGCCCAGGGACACTCCATAGCAATCAGCCCCAGCATTTT. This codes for CASSPGTLHSNQPQHF.

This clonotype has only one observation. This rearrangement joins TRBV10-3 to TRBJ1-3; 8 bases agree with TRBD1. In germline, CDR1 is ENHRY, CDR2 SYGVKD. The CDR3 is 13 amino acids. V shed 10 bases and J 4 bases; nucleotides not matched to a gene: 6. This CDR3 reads CASNRGAGNTIYF. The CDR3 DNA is TGTGCCAGCAACAGGGGGGCAGGAAACACCATATATTTT.

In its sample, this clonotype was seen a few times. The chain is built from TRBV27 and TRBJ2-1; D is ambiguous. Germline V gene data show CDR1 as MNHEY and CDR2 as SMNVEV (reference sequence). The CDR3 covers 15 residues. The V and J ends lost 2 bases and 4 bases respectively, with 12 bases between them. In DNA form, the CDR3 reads TGTGCCAGCAGTTTAGTTGCAGCCCCTTACAATGAGCAGTTCTTC. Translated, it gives CASSLVAAPYNEQFF.

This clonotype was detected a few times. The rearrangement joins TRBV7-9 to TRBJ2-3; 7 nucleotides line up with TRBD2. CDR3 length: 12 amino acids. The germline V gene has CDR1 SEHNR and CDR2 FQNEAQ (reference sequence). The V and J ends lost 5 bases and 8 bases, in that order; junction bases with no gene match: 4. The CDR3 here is CASSRGDVTQYF. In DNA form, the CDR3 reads TGTGCCAGCAGCCGGGGGGACGTTACGCAGTATTTT.

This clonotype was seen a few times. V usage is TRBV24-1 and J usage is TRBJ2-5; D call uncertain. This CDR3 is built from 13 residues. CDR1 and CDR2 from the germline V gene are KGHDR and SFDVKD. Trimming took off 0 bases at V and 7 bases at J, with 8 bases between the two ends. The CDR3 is CATSDLDLSTQYF. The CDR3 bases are TGTGCCACCAGTGATTTGGATCTATCGACCCAGTACTTC.

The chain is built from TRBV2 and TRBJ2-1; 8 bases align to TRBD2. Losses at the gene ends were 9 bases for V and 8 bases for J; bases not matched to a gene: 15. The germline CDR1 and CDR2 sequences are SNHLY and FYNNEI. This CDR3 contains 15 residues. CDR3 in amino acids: CASGGRRGGIDEQFF. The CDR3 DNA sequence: TGTGCCAGTGGAGGGCGTCGGGGGGGTATCGATGAGCAGTTCTTC.